One and the same sample provided the 21 T cell receptor beta chains below, sequenced in a study of regulatory T cells in long-lasting Graves disease. Sequencing libraries for TCR beta were prepared with iRepertoire HTBI primers and Arm-PCR of CDR3 regions. TCRdb reanalysed the multiplex PCR reads using MiXCR and keeps one entry per CDR3 protein. The data hold approximately 460,000 distinct CDR3 sequences, with less than 20% observed a single time. Noted time point: newly diagnosed GD, antithyroid drugs for less than 3 months. PBMC-extracted RNA yielded the TCR library. The data were also submitted as part of a second study, on T cells in Graves' hyperthyroidism and ophthalmopathy.

This material consisted of peripheral blood mononuclear cells (PBMCs), taken at new diagnosis, from a patient treated with antithyroid drugs. The receptor set was obtained from a woman aged 25 to 45 with Graves disease.

There are many counts of this clonotype. The chain recombines TRBV7-2 with TRBJ2-3, with TRBD2 identical over 13 bases. This CDR3 has 16 amino acids. The V gene end was trimmed by 5 bases and the J gene end by 4 bases; junction bases not matched to a gene: 6. The germline CDR1 and CDR2 sequences are SGHTA and FQGNSA. The CDR3 reads CASSRRTSGSPDTQYF. The DNA of the CDR3 is TGTGCCAGCAGCAGGCGGACTAGCGGGAGTCCAGATACGCAGTATTTT.

The chain joins TRBV25-1 to TRBJ1-6; D ambiguous. Germline CDR1 is MGHDK and CDR2 is SYGVNS. Trimming took 3 bases from V and 9 from J, leaving 15 bases between them. The CDR3 contains 15 residues. The chain's CDR3 is CASSDSAGISSPLHF. Written as DNA, the CDR3 is TGTGCCAGCAGTGATTCCGCGGGGATCAGTTCACCCCTCCACTTT. Full variable domain (outside the CDR3, taken from reference TRBV25-1 and TRBJ1-6): EADIYQTPRYLVIGTGKKITLECSQTMGHDKMYWYQQDPGMELHLIHYSYGVNSTEKGDLSSESTVSRIRTEHFPLTLESARPSHTSQYLCASSDSAGISSPLHFGNGTRLTVT.

This clonotype was counted a few times. The chain is built from TRBV29-1 and TRBJ2-1; the match to TRBD1 covers 12 bases. Germline V gene data show CDR1 as SQVTM and CDR2 as ANQGSEA. The CDR3 loop spans 17 amino acids. V shed 7 bases and J 5 bases; nucleotides not matched to a gene: 15. The CDR3 loop is CSALRDRGPPPNNEQFF. The DNA for the CDR3 is TGCAGCGCCCTCCGGGACAGGGGGCCCCCTCCTAACAATGAGCAGTTCTTC.

This clonotype was seen repeatedly, ten times or more. This chain's CDR3 is CASNLRTGTSGIPRPHEQYF. In DNA form, the CDR3 reads TGTGCCAGCAACCTTAGGACCGGGACTAGCGGGATTCCACGACCCCACGAGCAGTACTTC. This chain connects TRBV12-3 or TRBV12-4 to TRBJ2-7; 13 bases agree with TRBD2. V dropped 7 bases and J dropped 5; count of bases not matched to a gene: 23. CDR3 length equals 20 residues.

This clonotype was counted ten times or more. This chain joins TRBV2 and TRBJ2-5, with 7 positions matching TRBD1. The CDR3 consists of 15 residues. The V gene's germline CDR1 is SNHLY and CDR2 FYNNEI. J was trimmed by 5 bases and V by 0 bases; bases with no gene match: 6. This chain's CDR3 is CASSEARPGGETQYF. DNA for the CDR3: TGTGCCAGCAGTGAAGCGAGACCAGGGGGTGAGACCCAGTACTTC.

This clonotype was detected a few times. V usage is TRBV28 and J usage is TRBJ1-1; tentative D call: TRBD1 (5 bases). In germline, CDR1 is MDHEN, CDR2 SYDVKM. The CDR3 extends over 15 amino acids. Trimming removed 1 base at V and 1 base at J, with 10 bases between. The CDR3, as DNA: TGTGCCAGCAGTTTATTGGGACCGGCGAACACTGAAGCTTTCTTT. Its protein is CASSLLGPANTEAFF.

This clonotype showed up many times. The chain carries TRBV6-1 and TRBJ1-1; D unresolved. This CDR3 comprises 14 residues. Germline CDR1 and CDR2: MNHNS and SASEGT. Trimming cost V 7 bases and J 2 bases, with 14 bases left between them. The CDR3 reads CASTHSGENTEAFF. The CDR3, as DNA: TGTGCCAGCACCCATAGTGGGGAAAACACTGAAGCTTTCTTT.

With regard to this clonotype: This sequence may be a read error, since a much larger clone differs from it by one base. The chain couples TRBV2 to TRBJ2-5; D is possibly TRBD1 or TRBD2 (5 bases each). The CDR3 has 13 amino acids. The germline gives CDR1 SNHLY, CDR2 FYNNEI. The V end was cut by 8 bases, the J end by 1 base, with 11 bases between. CDR3 nucleotides: TGTGCCAGCGGGTGGGACGGCCAAGAGACCCAGTACTTC. Residues: CASGWDGQETQYF.

This chain connects TRBV28 to TRBJ1-2, with 12 bases fitting TRBD1. Losses at the gene ends were 4 bases for V and 6 bases for J; bases not matched to a gene: 6. The CDR3 is 15 amino acids. Germline V gives CDR1 MDHEN, CDR2 SYDVKM. This chain's CDR3 is CASSSGQGASDGYTF. The CDR3 DNA follows: TGTGCCAGCAGTTCGGGACAGGGGGCGTCCGATGGCTACACCTTC.

This clonotype was picked up many times. The V gene is TRBV29-1, the J gene TRBJ1-1; TRBD1 matches 10 bases. This CDR3 is 16 amino acids long. With 0 bases clipped from V and 5 bases from J, the junction kept 9 bases outside the gene matches. Germline CDR1 SQVTM, CDR2 ANQGSEA. CDR3 nucleotide sequence: TGCAGCGTTGAAGATCTAGGGGACAGGGGAAGTACTGAAGCTTTCTTT. This translates into CSVEDLGDRGSTEAFF.

This clonotype was counted ten times or more. The rearrangement uses TRBV28 and TRBJ2-5, with 7 bases that match TRBD2. The CDR3 has 14 amino acids. Per the germline V gene, CDR1 is MDHEN and CDR2 is SYDVKM. Trimming took 2 bases from V and 2 from J; bases not matched to a gene: 2. CDR3 sequence reads: CASSLGGVQETQYF. The DNA of the CDR3 is TGTGCCAGCAGTTTAGGGGGGGTTCAAGAGACCCAGTACTTC.

This clonotype was observed many times. The genes are TRBV7-2 and TRBJ2-7, with 12 bases that match TRBD2. Unmatched junction bases numbered 12, after V lost 5 bases and J lost 7 bases. CDR3 length: 16 residues. From germline, CDR1 is SGHTA and CDR2 FQGNSA. The CDR3 spells CASSLTLAGGIGEQYF. CDR3 in DNA: TGTGCCAGCAGCCTAACCCTAGCGGGAGGGATCGGTGAGCAGTACTTC. The full variable domain, its missing parts supplied by reference TRBV7-2 and TRBJ2-7, is GAGVSQSPSNKVTEKGKDVELRCDPISGHTALYWYRQSLGQGLEFLIYFQGNSAPDKSGLPSDRFSAERTGGSVSTLTIQRTQQEDSAVYLCASSLTLAGGIGEQYFGPGTRLTVT.

V usage is TRBV5-1 and J usage is TRBJ2-7; the D is unclear. Trimming left V 7 bases short and J 1 base short, with 9 bases between. CDR1 and CDR2 (germline): SGHRS, YFSETQ. The CDR3 is made up of 12 amino acids. The DNA for the CDR3 is TGCGCCAGCTCCGATCAATCCTACGAGCAGTACTTC. This gives the protein CASSDQSYEQYF. The full variable domain, rest sourced from reference TRBV5-1 and TRBJ2-7, is KAGVTQTPRYLIKTRGQQVTLSCSPISGHRSVSWYQQTPGQGLQFLFEYFSETQRNKGNFPGRFSGRQFSNSRSEMNVSTLELGDSALYLCASSDQSYEQYFGPGTRLTVT.

This clonotype was observed many times. The rearrangement uses TRBV19 and TRBJ1-1; D remains ambiguous. CDR1 and CDR2 (germline): LNHDA, SQIVND (reference sequence). The CDR3 length is 17 residues. V was trimmed by 4 bases and J by 6 bases, leaving 24 bases between them. Here the CDR3 DNA reads TGTGCCAGTAGTACATCGAGGTCTCGAAAAACGGTCGCTGAAGCTTTCTTT. Amino acids: CASSTSRSRKTVAEAFF.

J is TRBJ1-1 and V is TRBV4-1; D unresolved. V was trimmed by 0 bases and J by 0 bases, leaving 5 bases between them. CDR3 length: 14 residues. The germline V gene encodes CDR1 MGHRA and CDR2 YSYEKL. This CDR3 is CASSQDPVNTEAFF. Written as DNA, the CDR3 is TGCGCCAGCAGCCAAGATCCCGTGAACACTGAAGCTTTCTTT.

V usage is TRBV15 and J usage is TRBJ2-7; possibly TRBD2 for D (6 bases). The CDR3 is made up of 15 amino acids. V was shortened by 3 bases and J by 0 bases, with 12 bases between the two germline ends. Per germline, CDR1 LNHNV and CDR2 YYDKDF (reference sequence). CDR3 DNA: TGTGCCACCAGCAGTGGCGGGATCGGCTCCTACGAGCAGTACTTC. Protein: CATSSGGIGSYEQYF.

This clonotype was seen repeatedly, ten times or more. The gene calls are TRBV20-1 and TRBJ2-7; 12 bases match TRBD2. The germline V gene has CDR1 DFQATT and CDR2 SNEGSKA (reference sequence). V shed 1 base and J 3 bases; nucleotides not matched to a gene: 4. The CDR3 spans 15 residues. CDR3 loop: CSARAGLAGFYEQYF. The CDR3, as DNA: TGCAGTGCTAGAGCTGGACTAGCGGGATTCTACGAGCAGTACTTC.

Many counts were recorded for this clonotype. The chain is built from TRBV7-9 and TRBJ2-5; D is undetermined. V was clipped by 5 bases and J by 1 base, with 17 bases between them. Germline lookup yields CDR1 SEHNR and CDR2 FQNEAQ (reference sequence). This CDR3 spans 16 amino acids. The CDR3 DNA follows: TGTGCCAGCAGCCCCCTGCTACGGGTACTCCAAGAGACCCAGTACTTC. The encoded protein is CASSPLLRVLQETQYF.

To note about this clonotype: A clone one base away is much larger, so this may be a read error. The V gene is TRBV5-1, the J gene TRBJ2-1; 8 bases agree with TRBD2. J was trimmed by 10 bases and V by 1 base; bases with no gene match: 7. The CDR3 runs 14 residues. The germline CDR1 and CDR2 sequences are SGHRS and YFSETQ. The CDR3 here is CASSLRGGPREQFF. CDR3 nucleotide sequence: TGCGCCAGCAGCTTGCGGGGGGGGCCACGAGAGCAGTTCTTC.

In its sample, this clonotype was seen many times. This sequence joins TRBV2 and TRBJ1-6; D not certain. With 4 bases removed from V and 9 bases from J, the gap between germline ends came to 10 bases. The germline gives CDR1 SNHLY, CDR2 FYNNEI. There are 13 residues in the CDR3. Here the CDR3 reads CASSVRGTSPLHF. In DNA form, the CDR3 reads TGTGCCAGCAGTGTGCGGGGTACTTCACCCCTCCACTTT.

This clonotype was seen many times. The V call is TRBV19, the J call TRBJ1-1; D gene uncertain. Germline lookup yields CDR1 LNHDA and CDR2 SQIVND (reference sequence). V gave up 5 bases and J gave up 0 bases, with 13 bases separating them. The CDR3 length is 15 residues. The DNA for the CDR3 is TGTGCCAGTAGTGATTCCCGGGTTATGAACACTGAAGCTTTCTTT. Translated, it gives CASSDSRVMNTEAFF.